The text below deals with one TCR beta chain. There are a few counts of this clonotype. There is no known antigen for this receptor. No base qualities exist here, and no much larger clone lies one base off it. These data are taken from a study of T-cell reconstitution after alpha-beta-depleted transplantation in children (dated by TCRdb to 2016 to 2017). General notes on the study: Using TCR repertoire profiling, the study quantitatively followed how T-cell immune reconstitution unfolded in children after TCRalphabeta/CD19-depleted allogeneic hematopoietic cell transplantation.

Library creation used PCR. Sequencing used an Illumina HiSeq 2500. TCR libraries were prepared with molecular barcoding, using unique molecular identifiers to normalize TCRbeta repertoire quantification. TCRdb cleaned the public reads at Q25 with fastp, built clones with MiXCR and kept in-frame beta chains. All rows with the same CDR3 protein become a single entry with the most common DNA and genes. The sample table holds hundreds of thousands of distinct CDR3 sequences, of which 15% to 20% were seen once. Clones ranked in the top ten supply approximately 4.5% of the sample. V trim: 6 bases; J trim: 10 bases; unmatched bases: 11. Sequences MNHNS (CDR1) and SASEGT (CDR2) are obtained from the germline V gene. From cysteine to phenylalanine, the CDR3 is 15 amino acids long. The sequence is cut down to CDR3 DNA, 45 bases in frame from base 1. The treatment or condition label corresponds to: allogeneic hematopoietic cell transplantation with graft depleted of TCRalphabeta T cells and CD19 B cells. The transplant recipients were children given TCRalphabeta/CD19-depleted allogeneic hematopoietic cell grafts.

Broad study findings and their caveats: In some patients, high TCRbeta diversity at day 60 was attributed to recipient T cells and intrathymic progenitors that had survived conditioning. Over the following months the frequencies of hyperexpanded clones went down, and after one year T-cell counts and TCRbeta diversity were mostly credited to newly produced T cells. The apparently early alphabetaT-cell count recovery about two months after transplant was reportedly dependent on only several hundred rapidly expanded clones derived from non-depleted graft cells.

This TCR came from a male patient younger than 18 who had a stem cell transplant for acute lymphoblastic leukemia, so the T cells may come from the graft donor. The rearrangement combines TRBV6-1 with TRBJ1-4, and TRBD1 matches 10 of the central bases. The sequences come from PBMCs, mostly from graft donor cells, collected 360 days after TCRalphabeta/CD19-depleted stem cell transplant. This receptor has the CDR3 CASRPPGQGSGKLFF. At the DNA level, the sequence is TGTGCCAGCAGACCTCCGGGACAGGGGAGCGGAAAACTGTTTTTT.